A selection of T cell receptor beta chains follows, all from one sample in a study of T cell responses to AZD1222 COVID-19 vaccine. The assay was immunoSEQ multiplex PCR, and TCRdb's table has in-frame clones only and misses some. Counted here are roughly 160,000 clones, approximately 93% occurring once; the ten biggest clones make up around 0.9%. The specimen was peripheral blood, collected on day 0 of AZD1222 vaccination. These receptors all come from an adult in good health. CDR3s include the opening cysteine and the closing phenylalanine or tryptophan. Each record gives: CDR3 protein, J gene, V gene.

CDR3aa: CASGGVYQPQHF
j_gene: TRBJ1-5
v_gene: TRBV3-1/TRBV3-2

CDR3aa: CASSLVFRLNTEAFF
j_gene: TRBJ1-1
v_gene: TRBV7-2

CDR3aa: CARYRDRELPLYRTFYGYTF
j_gene: TRBJ1-2
v_gene: TRBV5-1

CDR3aa: CASSESRGGNQPQHF
j_gene: TRBJ1-5
v_gene: TRBV10-2

CDR3aa: CASTLSSGTLYNEQFF
j_gene: TRBJ2-1
v_gene: TRBV9

CDR3aa: CASSLEGTPNTEAFF
j_gene: TRBJ1-1
v_gene: TRBV7-2

CDR3aa: CASSLLASGSVNRRSTEAFF
j_gene: TRBJ1-1
v_gene: TRBV5-1

CDR3aa: CASSFGPRIEKLFF
j_gene: TRBJ1-4
v_gene: TRBV27

CDR3aa: CASSTPVGDRRPGTSGYNEQFF
j_gene: TRBJ2-1
v_gene: TRBV7-9

CDR3aa: CASRDRGTHEQYF
j_gene: TRBJ2-7
v_gene: TRBV6-6

CDR3aa: CASRDRVANTEAFF
j_gene: TRBJ1-1
v_gene: TRBV2

CDR3aa: CASSFEDRGYTF
j_gene: TRBJ1-2
v_gene: TRBV19

CDR3aa: CASSMWDSYEQYF
j_gene: TRBJ2-7
v_gene: TRBV19

CDR3aa: CASSRLGDRNTEAFF
j_gene: TRBJ1-1
v_gene: TRBV18

CDR3aa: CASRAEGGGYTF
j_gene: TRBJ1-2
v_gene: TRBV3-1/TRBV3-2

CDR3aa: CASSLAGADTEAFF
j_gene: TRBJ1-1
v_gene: TRBV7-9

CDR3aa: CASSPPGGAPYEQYF
j_gene: TRBJ2-7
v_gene: TRBV18

CDR3aa: CAINEPGRASYGYTF
j_gene: TRBJ1-2
v_gene: TRBV10-3

CDR3aa: CASSDRDTDTQYF
j_gene: TRBJ2-3
v_gene: TRBV18

CDR3aa: CAWSAKGDSPLHF
j_gene: TRBJ1-6
v_gene: TRBV30

CDR3aa: CASSPGTGVSPLHF
j_gene: TRBJ1-6
v_gene: TRBV28

CDR3aa: CASSQYDVAVYEQYF
j_gene: TRBJ2-7
v_gene: TRBV28